The sequence of this TCR beta chain was determined in a study of read filtering for tumor transcriptome and immune sequencing. This CDR3 spans 15 amino acids. Trimming left V 4 bases short and J 0 bases short, with 11 bases between. Germline loops: CDR1 SNHLY, CDR2 FYNNEI. Molecular barcoded adaptors covering alpha/delta and beta/gamma chains were used on around 400 ng RNA. TCRdb re-called the reads with MiXCR, one entry per CDR3 protein. The top ten hold 8.4% of the sample, which has approximately 150,000 distinct CDR3 sequences, approximately 13% seen once. By proportion, this clonotype is medium-sized (0.01 to 0.1%).

Material: a population of CD138-negative cells sorted from bone marrow. The TCR was taken from a donor at least 40 years old with multiple myeloma. This chain uses TRBV2 with TRBJ2-3, with a weak D call TRBD1 (5 bases). Here the CDR3 reads CASSGGTSSTDTQYF. CDR3 in DNA: TGTGCCAGCAGTGGGGGCACATCTAGCACAGATACGCAGTATTTT.